This is a list of T cell receptor beta chains from one sample in a study of T cell repertoires in cytomegalovirus infection. TCRdb reprocessed the reads via MiXCR and lists one record per CDR3 protein. The sample has approximately 76,000 distinct CDR3 sequences, more than 20% seen once. The antigens these receptors bind are not known. The sequencing here drew on CD8+ T cells from cultured PBMCs, taken from culture after CMV antigen stimulation. These receptors all come from a human donor in good health (CMV status not recorded). Some clones in this sample may be carry-over from other donors' samples. The CDR3 runs from the conserved cysteine through the conserved F or W. The size entry is marked missing in some rows and otherwise reads once, few, many or a size class.

clone_size j_call v_call cdr3_aa
- TRBJ2-1 TRBV12-3/TRBV12-4 CASKIAPSSYNEQFF
- TRBJ2-4 TRBV2 CASSESGGAKNIQYF
- TRBJ1-1 TRBV29-1 CSVGGSPGLNTEAFF
many TRBJ2-1 TRBV3-1 CASSQPGLAGVRGNEQFF
few TRBJ1-2 TRBV5-1 CASSGPLEAANYGYTF
few TRBJ1-6 TRBV11-2 CASSFRAGGTSPLHF
- TRBJ2-5 TRBV6-1 CASSERLAGRETLYF
many TRBJ2-4 TRBV28 CASSLNGGGGNIQYF
- TRBJ2-3 TRBV19 CASSIRDRGGDTQYF
many TRBJ2-4 TRBV6-2/TRBV6-3 CASSPRQVGNIQYF
many TRBJ2-1 TRBV6-1 CASSQLKGDYNEQFF
few TRBJ2-5 TRBV19 CASSIDPGSGQETQYF